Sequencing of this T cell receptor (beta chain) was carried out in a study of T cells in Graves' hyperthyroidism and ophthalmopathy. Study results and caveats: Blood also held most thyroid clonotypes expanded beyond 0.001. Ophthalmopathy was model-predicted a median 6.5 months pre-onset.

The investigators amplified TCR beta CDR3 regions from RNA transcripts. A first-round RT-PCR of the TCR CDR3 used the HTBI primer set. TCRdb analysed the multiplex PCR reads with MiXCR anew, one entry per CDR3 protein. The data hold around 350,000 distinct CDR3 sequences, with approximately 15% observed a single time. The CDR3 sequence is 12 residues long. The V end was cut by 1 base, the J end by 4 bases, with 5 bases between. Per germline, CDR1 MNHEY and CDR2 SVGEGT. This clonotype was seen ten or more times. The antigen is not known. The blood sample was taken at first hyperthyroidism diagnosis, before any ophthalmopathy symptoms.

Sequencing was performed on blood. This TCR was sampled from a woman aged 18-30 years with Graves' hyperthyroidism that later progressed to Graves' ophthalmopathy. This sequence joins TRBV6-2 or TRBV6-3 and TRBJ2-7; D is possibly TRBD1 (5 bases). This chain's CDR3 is CASSYWTYEQYF. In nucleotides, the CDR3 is TGTGCCAGCAGTTACTGGACATACGAGCAGTACTTC.